This section outlines one T cell receptor (beta chain) sequence together with its context. The antigen remains unidentified. This sample was included in a study of OX40 agonist ivuxolimab in advanced cancers. Study-level background: Ivuxolimab was delivered to patients intravenously every 2 weeks at doses spanning 0.01 to 10 mg/kg. Study results and limitations: Undetermined was the antigen specificity of the expanded peripheral T cells. In general, CD8+ T cells held more expanded clones than CD4+ did, on average. Doses of 0.1 to 3.0 mg/kg were accompanied by clonal expansion of CD4+ and CD8+ blood T cells by week 6.

The data were produced by immunoSEQ multiplex PCR, yet TCRdb's version contains in-frame clones alone and is incomplete. Counted here are approximately 70,000 clones, about nine tenths occurring once; the ten biggest clones make up 2.8%. Germline CDR1 and CDR2: SNHLY and FYNNEI. With 2 bases clipped from V and 5 bases from J, the junction kept 10 bases outside the gene matches. This CDR3 spans 17 amino acids. The material sequenced was CD4+ or CD8+ T cells sorted from blood, taken in a trial of the OX40 agonist ivuxolimab. The sequence derives from an adult with an advanced solid tumor such as melanoma, head and neck, liver or kidney cancer. The V and J genes are TRBV2 and TRBJ2-7; 12 positions agree with TRBD1. CDR3 amino acids: CASSEFGLGTGGDEQYF. The CDR3 DNA reads as TGTGCCAGCAGTGAATTTGGTCTAGGGACAGGGGGCGACGAGCAGTACTTC.